A single sample gave rise to the 6 T cell receptor beta chains below, sequenced in a study of control samples from healthy donors and cancer patients (dated by TCRdb to 2020 to 2022). Receptor amplification or capture employed the immunoSEQ multiplex PCR assay. TCRdb carries this immuneACCESS record with in-frame sequences only. Its versions omit some clonotypes, under half of them owing to an unresolved V gene in the studies checked, with the rest unexplained. The table for this sample lists around 110,000 clones; more than 75% of them were counted only once. Over 2% of the sample belongs to the ten largest clones. The sequenced material came from blood. The receptors come from a woman between 70 and 85 years old in good health.

The J gene is TRBJ1-6, the V gene TRBV5-4, with D possibly matching TRBD1 (6 bases). CDR3 size: 16 residues. Germline V lookup: CDR1 SGHNT, CDR2 YYREEE (reference sequence). Deletions cut 0 bases from V and 6 bases from J, with 13 bases between. The DNA of the CDR3 is TGTGCCAGCAGCTTGGAACGGGGGGCGGTTAATTCACCCCTCCACTTT. Residues: CASSLERGAVNSPLHF.

This clone was recorded only once. Additional DNA sequences in this sample encode the identical CDR3. This chain connects TRBV25-1 to TRBJ2-5; D may be TRBD2 (7 bases). The V gene's germline CDR1 is MGHDK and CDR2 SYGVNS. The CDR3 contains 11 residues. The V and J ends lost 8 bases and 6 bases respectively, with 10 bases between them. CDR3 region: CASAGGQTQYF. As DNA, the CDR3 is TGTGCCAGCGCCGGGGGGCAGACCCAGTACTTC. The complete variable domain, with remaining parts taken from reference TRBV25-1 and TRBJ2-5, reads EADIYQTPRYLVIGTGKKITLECSQTMGHDKMYWYQQDPGMELHLIHYSYGVNSTEKGDLSSESTVSRIRTEHFPLTLESARPSHTSQYLCASAGGQTQYFGPGTRLLVL.

V usage is TRBV19 and J usage is TRBJ2-7; no firm D call. Germline loops: CDR1 LNHDA, CDR2 SQIVND (reference sequence). Trimming took 4 bases from V and 1 from J, leaving 8 bases between them. The CDR3 is 13 amino acids. The CDR3: CASSTQRSYEQYF. For the CDR3, the DNA is TGTGCCAGTAGTACCCAGCGTTCCTACGAGCAGTACTTC.

This clone was observed once. The chain recombines TRBV6-1 with TRBJ2-7; 8 positions agree with TRBD1. The germline gives CDR1 MNHNS, CDR2 SASEGT. Losses at the gene ends were 3 bases for V and 1 base for J; bases not matched to a gene: 8. The CDR3 consists of 16 residues. CDR3 amino acids: CASSDRQGRFSYEQYF. DNA of the CDR3: TGTGCCAGCAGTGACAGACAGGGGCGCTTTTCCTACGAGCAGTACTTC.

This rearrangement joins TRBV24-1 to TRBJ1-2; the match to TRBD1 covers 11 bases. The CDR3 sequence is 16 residues long. V trimming: 4 bases; J trimming: 6 bases; junction bases outside the gene matches: 9. The V gene's germline CDR1 is KGHDR and CDR2 SFDVKD. CDR3 amino acids: CATSEPRTGGLDGYTF. The CDR3 nucleotides read TGTGCCACCAGTGAACCTAGGACAGGGGGCTTGGATGGCTACACCTTC.

V is TRBV6-5 and J is TRBJ1-2; a possible D gene is TRBD1 (5 bases). The V gene's germline CDR1 is MNHEY and CDR2 SVGAGI. V was shortened by 9 bases and J by 8 bases, with 16 bases between the two germline ends. The CDR3 totals 12 residues. The CDR3 region is CASQGPGRGYTF. DNA for the CDR3: TGTGCCAGTCAGGGCCCAGGGCGAGGCTACACCTTC.